The rows below give T cell receptor beta chains drawn from one sample of a study of CD8+ T cells in alopecia areata. Profiling relied on immunoSEQ multiplex PCR, and the TCRdb table lists in-frame clones only, not all of them. The sample has 150,000 to 190,000 clones; around half are singletons. Sequencing used CD8+ T cells sorted from blood, obtained at week 0. The source is a human donor with alopecia areata. CDR3s include the opening cysteine and the closing phenylalanine or tryptophan. A D gene is named only where the DNA matches it firmly. The listing skips clone size in some rows; elsewhere it reads once, few, many or a size class.

D,V,size,J,DNA,CDR3
TRBD2,TRBV7-8,once,TRBJ2-7,TGTGCCAGCGCGCGGGGGGCAGACGAGCAGTACTTC,CASARGADEQYF
TRBD2,TRBV27,few,TRBJ2-5,TGTGCCAGCAGTTTAAGCGGGGGGGCCAGAGAGACCCAGTACTTC,CASSLSGGARETQYF
TRBD1,TRBV5-6,-,TRBJ1-1,TGTGCCAGCAGCCGGACAGGGGGAACTGAAGCTTTCTTT,CASSRTGGTEAFF
TRBD1,TRBV14,-,TRBJ2-7,TGTGCCAGCAGCCAAACAGGGGTTTTCTACGAGCAGTACTTC,CASSQTGVFYEQYF
-,TRBV5-1,few,TRBJ2-1,TGCGCCAGCAGCTGGAAGCGGCGAAGGAACTACAATGAGCAGTTCTTC,CASSWKRRRNYNEQFF
-,TRBV27,-,TRBJ2-7,TGTGCCAGCAGTCTTAGAGGGGGACCAGGGGACGAGCAGTACTTC,CASSLRGGPGDEQYF
-,TRBV30,few,TRBJ1-1,TGTGCCTGGAGGACTATGAACACTGAAGCTTTCTTT,CAWRTMNTEAFF
-,TRBV9,many,TRBJ2-7,TGTGCCAGCAGCTTAGGGGCCTACGAGCAGTACTTC,CASSLGAYEQYF
-,TRBV25-1,-,TRBJ2-5,TGTGCCAGCATCGGGGAGACCCAGTACTTC,CASIGETQYF
TRBD1,TRBV14,-,TRBJ2-1,TGTGCCAGCAGCCCAGGGGGGACAGGGGTATACAATGAGCAGTTCTTC,CASSPGGTGVYNEQFF
-,TRBV21-1,-,TRBJ1-2,TGTGCCAGCAGCAAAGGTCCCGGGCAGGGTCGTTGGTATGGCTACACCTTC,CASSKGPGQGRWYGYTF
-,TRBV27,-,TRBJ1-1,TGTGCCAGCAGCCCAGGCTTGAACACTGAAGCTTTCTTT,CASSPGLNTEAFF
-,TRBV2,-,TRBJ2-5,TGTGCCAGCAGTGAACTGAAGGGCCGTCAAGAGACCCAGTACTTC,CASSELKGRQETQYF
TRBD1,TRBV11-2,-,TRBJ1-1,TGTGCCAGCAGCTTAATCGGGACAGGTATGAACACTGAAGCTTTCTTT,CASSLIGTGMNTEAFF
TRBD1,TRBV7-6,-,TRBJ2-1,TGTGCCAGCACCCCAAGGGCAGGGGGCGGCAATGAGCAGTTCTTC,CASTPRAGGGNEQFF
-,TRBV7-6,few,TRBJ2-2,TGTGCCAGCAGCTTAGCCCCATCCGGGGAGCTGTTTTTT,CASSLAPSGELFF
-,TRBV30,-,TRBJ1-3,TGTGCCTGGAGTGAGGGACCGCTGAGCTCTGGAAACACCATATATTTT,CAWSEGPLSSGNTIYF
-,TRBV11-2,few,TRBJ1-2,TGTGCCAGCAGCCCACAGGGAGCTAACTATGGCTACACCTTC,CASSPQGANYGYTF